This T cell receptor (beta chain) was sequenced in a study of cytomegalovirus exposure and HLA in healthy donors. Study results and limitations: Specificity of three CMV-associated chains for CMV antigens was verified in vitro. Excluded: some indistinguishable V segments such as TRBV6-2 and TRBV6-3.

CDR1 and CDR2 (germline): LGHNT, FRNRAP. V dropped 4 bases and J dropped 4 bases, with 15 bases sitting between them. The CDR3 is 15 amino acids. As for this clone: What it recognizes is unknown.

Samples came from healthy bone marrow donors. Donors sampled were nominally healthy, though unrecorded immune exposures were likely. Vbeta (60) and Jbeta (13) primers were used in the PCR. Generated by immunoSEQ multiplex PCR, the TCRdb table keeps only in-frame clones and is missing some. This sample has around 110,000 clones, with about four fifths found just once. The source of this sequence is a man aged 25-45 years in good health and CMV-seropositive. The rearrangement uses TRBV12-5 and TRBJ2-3; possibly TRBD2 for D (5 bases). Sequencing used PBMCs. Written as DNA, the CDR3 is TGTGCTAGTGGTTCGACCAAAGACGGGGCAGATACGCAGTATTTT. Translation: CASGSTKDGADTQYF.